This T cell receptor (beta chain) was sequenced in a study of blood T cell repertoires in COVID-19. Study-wide background: Researchers got acute and convalescent COVID-19 samples from the United States, Italy and Spain. T cells, B-cell-depleted T cells, or PBMCs supplied cDNA or gDNA.

The CDR3 totals 13 residues. Deletions cut 5 bases from V and 6 bases from J, with 8 bases between. In germline, CDR1 is SEHNR, CDR2 FQNEAQ (reference sequence). In the original processing: Researchers report that nucleated cell counts were estimated from reference gene primer amplification. The method was immunoSEQ multiplex PCR; TCRdb's version includes in-frame clones alone and lacks a portion of them. V, J and clone size are those of that table, while D and trimming were read from the DNA. The sample carries about 480,000 clones, around 88% recorded once. The chain links TRBV7-9 to TRBJ1-6; D gene unclear. This TCR came from a woman aged 25 to 39 with acute or convalescent COVID-19. The sequencing input was peripheral blood. CDR3 region: CASSPRGNSPLHF. For the CDR3, the DNA is TGTGCCAGCAGCCCCCGCGGTAATTCACCCCTCCACTTT.